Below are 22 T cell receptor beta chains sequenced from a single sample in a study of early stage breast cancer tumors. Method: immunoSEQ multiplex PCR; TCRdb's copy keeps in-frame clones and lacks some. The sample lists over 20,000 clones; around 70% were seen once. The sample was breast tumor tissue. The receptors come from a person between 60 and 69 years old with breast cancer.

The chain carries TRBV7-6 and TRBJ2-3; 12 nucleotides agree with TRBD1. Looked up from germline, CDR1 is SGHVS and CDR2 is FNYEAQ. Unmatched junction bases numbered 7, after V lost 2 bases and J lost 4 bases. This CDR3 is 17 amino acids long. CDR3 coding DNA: TGTGCCAGCAGCTTATGGTCGGGACAGGGGGCCGCAGATACGCAGTATTTT. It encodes CASSLWSGQGAADTQYF.

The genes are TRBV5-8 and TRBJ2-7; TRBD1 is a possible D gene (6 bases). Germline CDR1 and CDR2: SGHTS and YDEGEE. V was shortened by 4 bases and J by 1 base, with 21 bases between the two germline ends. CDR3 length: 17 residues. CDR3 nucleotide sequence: TGTGCCAGCAGCCCTAGGGTGGGCAGGGGCGAATCCTACGAGCAGTACTTC. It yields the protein CASSPRVGRGESYEQYF.

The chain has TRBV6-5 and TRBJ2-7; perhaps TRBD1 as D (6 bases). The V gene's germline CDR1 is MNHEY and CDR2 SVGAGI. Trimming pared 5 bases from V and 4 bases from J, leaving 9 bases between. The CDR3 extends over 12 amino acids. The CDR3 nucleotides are TGTGCCAGCAGTGGACAGACTTACGAGCAGTACTTC. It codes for CASSGQTYEQYF.

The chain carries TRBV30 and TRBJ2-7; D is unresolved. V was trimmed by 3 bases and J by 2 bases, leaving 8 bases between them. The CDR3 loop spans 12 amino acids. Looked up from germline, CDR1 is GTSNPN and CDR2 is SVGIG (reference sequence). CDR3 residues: CAWRSVPYEQYF. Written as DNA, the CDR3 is TGTGCCTGGAGGTCGGTTCCCTACGAGCAGTACTTC.

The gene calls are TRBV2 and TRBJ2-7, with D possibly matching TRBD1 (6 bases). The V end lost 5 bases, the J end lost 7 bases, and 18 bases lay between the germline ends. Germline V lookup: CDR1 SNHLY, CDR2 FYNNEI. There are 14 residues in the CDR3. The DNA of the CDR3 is TGTGCCAGCAGTTTCAACATACAGGGTGGAGAGCAGTACTTC. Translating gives CASSFNIQGGEQYF.

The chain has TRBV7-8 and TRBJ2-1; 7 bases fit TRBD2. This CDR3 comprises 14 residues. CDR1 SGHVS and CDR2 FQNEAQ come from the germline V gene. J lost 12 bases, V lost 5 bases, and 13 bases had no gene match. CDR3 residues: CASSQSGGVAGQFF. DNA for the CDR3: TGTGCCAGCAGCCAATCCGGTGGGGTAGCGGGGCAGTTCTTC.

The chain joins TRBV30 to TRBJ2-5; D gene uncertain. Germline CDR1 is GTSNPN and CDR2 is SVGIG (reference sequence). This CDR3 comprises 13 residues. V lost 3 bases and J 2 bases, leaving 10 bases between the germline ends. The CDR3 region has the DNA TGTGCCTGGAGACAGCTAAATCAAGAGACCCAGTACTTC. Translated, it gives CAWRQLNQETQYF.

The CDR3 protein is CASSSGLARGEQFF. As DNA, the CDR3 is TGTGCCAGCAGCTCCGGACTAGCTAGAGGTGAGCAGTTCTTC. V gene TRBV5-4 combines with J gene TRBJ2-1, with 8 bases matching TRBD2. J was trimmed by 9 bases and V by 3 bases; bases with no gene match: 8. Germline V gene sequence: CDR1 SGHNT, CDR2 YYREEE (reference sequence). The CDR3 extends over 14 amino acids. Drawing the rest from reference TRBV5-4 and TRBJ2-1, the complete variable domain is ETGVTQSPTHLIKTRGQQVTLRCSSQSGHNTVSWYQQALGQGPQFIFQYYREEENGRGNFPPRFSGLQFPNYSSELNVNALELDDSALYLCASSSGLARGEQFFGPGTRLTVL.

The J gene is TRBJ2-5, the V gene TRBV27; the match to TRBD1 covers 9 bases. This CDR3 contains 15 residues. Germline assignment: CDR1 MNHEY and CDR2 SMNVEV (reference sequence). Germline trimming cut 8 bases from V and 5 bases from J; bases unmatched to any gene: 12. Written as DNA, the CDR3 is TGTGCCAGCCAAGCCCTCACAGGGGGCGGGGAGACCCAGTACTTC. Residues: CASQALTGGGETQYF.

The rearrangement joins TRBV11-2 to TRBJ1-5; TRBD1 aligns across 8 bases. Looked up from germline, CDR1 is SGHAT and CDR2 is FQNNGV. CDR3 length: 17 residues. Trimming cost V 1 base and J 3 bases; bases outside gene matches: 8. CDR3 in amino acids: CASSLGSGTGPNQPQHF. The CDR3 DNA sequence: TGTGCCAGCAGCTTAGGGAGTGGGACAGGCCCCAATCAGCCCCAGCATTTT. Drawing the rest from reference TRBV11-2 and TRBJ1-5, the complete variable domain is EAGVAQSPRYKIIEKRQSVAFWCNPISGHATLYWYQQILGQGPKLLIQFQNNGVVDDSQLPKDRFSAERLKGVDSTLKIQPAKLEDSAVYLCASSLGSGTGPNQPQHFGDGTRLSIL.

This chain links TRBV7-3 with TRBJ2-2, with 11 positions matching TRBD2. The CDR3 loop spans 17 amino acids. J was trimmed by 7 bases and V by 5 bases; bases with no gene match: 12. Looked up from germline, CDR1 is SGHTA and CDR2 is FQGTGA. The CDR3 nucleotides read TGTGCCAGCAGCGCACTAGCGGGAGCCGGGGTGGTCGGGGAGCTGTTTTTT. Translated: CASSALAGAGVVGELFF.

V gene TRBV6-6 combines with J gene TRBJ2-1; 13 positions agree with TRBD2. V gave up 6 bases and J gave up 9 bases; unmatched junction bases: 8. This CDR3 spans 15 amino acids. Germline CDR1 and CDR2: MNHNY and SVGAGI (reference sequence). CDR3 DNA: TGTGCCAGCAGCCCCAGGGGACTAGCGGGAAGTGAGCAGTTCTTC. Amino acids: CASSPRGLAGSEQFF.

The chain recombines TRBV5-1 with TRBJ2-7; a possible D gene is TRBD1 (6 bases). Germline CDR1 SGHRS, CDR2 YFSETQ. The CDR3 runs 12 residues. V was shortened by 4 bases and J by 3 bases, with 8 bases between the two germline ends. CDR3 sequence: CASSTDSYEQYF. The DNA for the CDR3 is TGCGCCAGCAGCACGGACAGCTACGAGCAGTACTTC.

The CDR3 reads CASSERTVTDTQYF. The CDR3 DNA sequence: TGTGCCAGCAGTGAGCGAACTGTCACAGATACGCAGTATTTT. The chain links TRBV6-5 to TRBJ2-3; no definite D call. The V end was cut by 5 bases, the J end by 2 bases, with 11 bases between. CDR3 size: 14 residues. From germline, CDR1 is MNHEY and CDR2 SVGAGI.

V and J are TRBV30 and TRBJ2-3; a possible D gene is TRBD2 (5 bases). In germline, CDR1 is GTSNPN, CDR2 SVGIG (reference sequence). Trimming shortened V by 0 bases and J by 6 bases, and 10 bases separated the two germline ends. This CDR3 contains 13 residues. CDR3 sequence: CAWSVRVGDTQYF. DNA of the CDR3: TGTGCCTGGAGTGTGCGGGTGGGGGATACGCAGTATTTT.

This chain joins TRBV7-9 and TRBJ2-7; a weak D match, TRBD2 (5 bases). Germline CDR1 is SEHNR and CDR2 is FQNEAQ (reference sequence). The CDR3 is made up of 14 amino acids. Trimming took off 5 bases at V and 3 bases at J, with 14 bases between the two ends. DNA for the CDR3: TGTGCCAGCAGCCCGCGCGACGGGAACTACGAGCAGTACTTC. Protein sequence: CASSPRDGNYEQYF.

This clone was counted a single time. The CDR3 DNA is TGTGCTAGTGGTCCCGGGACAGGGGTCCTCGCTTTCTTT. Translated, it gives CASGPGTGVLAFF. The chain joins TRBV12-5 to TRBJ1-1; 10 positions agree with TRBD1. CDR1 is LGHNT and CDR2 is FRNRAP in the germline V gene. V dropped 5 bases and J dropped 11; count of bases not matched to a gene: 8. The CDR3 has 13 residues.

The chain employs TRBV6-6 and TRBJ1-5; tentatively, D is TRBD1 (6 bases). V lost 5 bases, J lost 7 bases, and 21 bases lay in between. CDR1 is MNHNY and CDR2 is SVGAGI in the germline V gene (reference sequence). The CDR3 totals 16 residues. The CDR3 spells CASSRPGQGLNQPQHF. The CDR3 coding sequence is TGTGCCAGCAGTCGCCCCGGGCAGGGGCTAAACCAGCCCCAGCATTTT.

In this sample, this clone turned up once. CDR3 nucleotide sequence: TGTGCCAGTAGGGACAGAGATTTTAATCAGCCCCAGCATTTT. Its translation is CASRDRDFNQPQHF. V gene TRBV19 combines with J gene TRBJ1-5; D perhaps matches TRBD1 (6 bases). CDR3 length equals 14 residues. V was cut by 6 bases and J by 4 bases, with 13 bases left in between. Germline V CDR1 and CDR2: LNHDA, SQIVND (reference sequence).

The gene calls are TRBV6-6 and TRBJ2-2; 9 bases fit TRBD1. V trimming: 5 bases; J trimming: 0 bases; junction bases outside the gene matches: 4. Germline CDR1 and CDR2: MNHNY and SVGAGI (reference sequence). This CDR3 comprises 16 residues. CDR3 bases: TGTGCCAGCAGTCCACGGGACAGGGCGAACACCGGGGAGCTGTTTTTT. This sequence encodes CASSPRDRANTGELFF.

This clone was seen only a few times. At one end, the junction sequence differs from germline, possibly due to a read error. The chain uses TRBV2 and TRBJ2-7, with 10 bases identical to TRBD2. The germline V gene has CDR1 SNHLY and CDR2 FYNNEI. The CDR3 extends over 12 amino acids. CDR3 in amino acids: CASGYLAGAVDF. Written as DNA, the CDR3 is TGTGCCAGCGGTTATCTAGCGGGAGCTGTGGACTTC.

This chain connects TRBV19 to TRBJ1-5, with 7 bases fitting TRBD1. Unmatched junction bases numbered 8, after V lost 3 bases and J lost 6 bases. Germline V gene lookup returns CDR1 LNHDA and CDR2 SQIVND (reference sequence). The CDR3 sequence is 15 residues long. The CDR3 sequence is CASSIRRGQGQPQHF. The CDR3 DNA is TGTGCCAGTAGTATTCGGAGGGGGCAAGGTCAGCCCCAGCATTTT.